What follows is one T cell receptor (beta chain) and its context. Its antigen is undetermined. These data come from a study of T cell responses to AZD1222 COVID-19 vaccine. Study-level results: Compared with day 0, the breadth and depth of the Spike-specific TCR repertoire rose significantly after two doses of AZD1222. Spike-wide coverage was observed for vaccine-associated CD4 TCRs, with dominant responses at 160-218 and 743-854.

Using immunoSEQ multiplex PCR, the repertoire was profiled, and TCRdb retains in-frame clones only, with some absent. The top ten clones hold about 6.3% of a sample with 50,000 to 75,000 clones, roughly 87% of them seen once. Germline-derived CDR1 and CDR2 are MNHEY and SMNVEV (reference sequence). The CDR3 loop spans 15 amino acids. With 5 bases removed from V and 2 bases from J, the gap between germline ends came to 16 bases. The TCR comes from an adult who received the AZD1222 COVID-19 vaccine. The chain carries TRBV27 and TRBJ2-7; the D gene is possibly TRBD1 (6 bases). Sequencing used peripheral blood, obtained 28 days after the second AZD1222 dose. CDR3 sequence: CASSGSQGSTYEQYF. In DNA form, the CDR3 reads TGTGCCAGCAGTGGCTCCCAGGGGAGCACCTACGAGCAGTACTTC.